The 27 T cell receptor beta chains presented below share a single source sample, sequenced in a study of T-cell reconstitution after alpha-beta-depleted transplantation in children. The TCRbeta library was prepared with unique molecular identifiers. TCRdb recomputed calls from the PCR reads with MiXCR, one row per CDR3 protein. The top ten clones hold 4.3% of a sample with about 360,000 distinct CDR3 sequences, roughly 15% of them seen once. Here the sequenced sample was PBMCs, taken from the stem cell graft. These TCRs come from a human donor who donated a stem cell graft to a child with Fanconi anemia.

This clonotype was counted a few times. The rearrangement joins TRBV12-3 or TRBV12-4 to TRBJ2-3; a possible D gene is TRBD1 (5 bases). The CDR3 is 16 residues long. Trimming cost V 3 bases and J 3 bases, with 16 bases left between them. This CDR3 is CASSFIVTGRTDTQYF. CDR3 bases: TGTGCCAGCAGTTTCATAGTTACAGGAAGAACAGATACGCAGTATTTT.

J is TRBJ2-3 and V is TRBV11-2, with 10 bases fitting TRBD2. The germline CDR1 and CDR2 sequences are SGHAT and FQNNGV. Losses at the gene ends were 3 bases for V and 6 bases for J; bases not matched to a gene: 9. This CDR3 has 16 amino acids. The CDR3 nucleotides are TGTGCCAGCAGCTTTTTCAGCGGGGGGGCCATCGATACGCAGTATTTT. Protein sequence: CASSFFSGGAIDTQYF. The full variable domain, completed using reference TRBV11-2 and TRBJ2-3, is EAGVAQSPRYKIIEKRQSVAFWCNPISGHATLYWYQQILGQGPKLLIQFQNNGVVDDSQLPKDRFSAERLKGVDSTLKIQPAKLEDSAVYLCASSFFSGGAIDTQYFGPGTRLTVL.

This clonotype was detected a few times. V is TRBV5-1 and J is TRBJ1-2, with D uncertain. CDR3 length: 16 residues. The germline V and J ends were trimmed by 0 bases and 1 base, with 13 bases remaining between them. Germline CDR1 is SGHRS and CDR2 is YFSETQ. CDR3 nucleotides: TGCGCCAGCAGCTTGGGAGCCCAAAACCTTAACTATGGCTACACCTTC. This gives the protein CASSLGAQNLNYGYTF.

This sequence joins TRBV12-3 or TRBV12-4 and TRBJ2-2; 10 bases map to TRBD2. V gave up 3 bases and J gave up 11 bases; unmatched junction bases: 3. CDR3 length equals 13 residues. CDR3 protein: CASSFSGGAELFF. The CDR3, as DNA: TGTGCCAGCAGTTTCAGCGGGGGGGCAGAGCTGTTTTTT.

CDR3 nucleotide sequence: TGTGCCAGCGCTTTGAGCTCCTACGAGCAGTACTTC. Residues: CASALSSYEQYF. The V call is TRBV6-2 or TRBV6-3, the J call TRBJ2-7; no firm D call. The CDR3 is 12 residues long. Trimming left V 8 bases short and J 0 bases short, with 8 bases between. Germline-derived CDR1 and CDR2 are MNHEY and SVGEGT.

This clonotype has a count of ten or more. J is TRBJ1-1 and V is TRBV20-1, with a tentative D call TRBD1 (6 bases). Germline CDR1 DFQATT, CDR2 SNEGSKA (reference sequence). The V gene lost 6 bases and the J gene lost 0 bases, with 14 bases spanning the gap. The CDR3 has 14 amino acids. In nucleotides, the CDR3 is TGCAGTGCAACTCAGGGGACACTGAACACTGAAGCTTTCTTT. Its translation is CSATQGTLNTEAFF.

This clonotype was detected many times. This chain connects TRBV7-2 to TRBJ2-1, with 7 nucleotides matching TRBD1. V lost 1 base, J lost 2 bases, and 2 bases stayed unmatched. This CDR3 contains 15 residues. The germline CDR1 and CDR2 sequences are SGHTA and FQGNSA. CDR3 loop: CASSLDGQAYNEQFF. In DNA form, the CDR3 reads TGTGCCAGCAGCTTAGATGGACAGGCCTACAATGAGCAGTTCTTC. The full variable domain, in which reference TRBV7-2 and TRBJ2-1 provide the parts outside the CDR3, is GAGVSQSPSNKVTEKGKDVELRCDPISGHTALYWYRQSLGQGLEFLIYFQGNSAPDKSGLPSDRFSAERTGGSVSTLTIQRTQQEDSAVYLCASSLDGQAYNEQFFGPGTRLTVL.

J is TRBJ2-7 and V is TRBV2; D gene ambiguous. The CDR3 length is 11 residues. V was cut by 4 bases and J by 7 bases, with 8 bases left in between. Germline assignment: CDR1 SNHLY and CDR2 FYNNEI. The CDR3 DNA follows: TGTGCCAGCAGTGTTCAAAAAGAGCAGTACTTC. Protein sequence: CASSVQKEQYF.

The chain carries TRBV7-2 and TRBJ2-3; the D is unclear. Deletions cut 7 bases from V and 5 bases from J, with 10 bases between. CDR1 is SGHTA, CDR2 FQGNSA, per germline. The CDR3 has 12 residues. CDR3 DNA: TGTGCCAGCAATCGCGGCCGAGATACGCAGTATTTT. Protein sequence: CASNRGRDTQYF. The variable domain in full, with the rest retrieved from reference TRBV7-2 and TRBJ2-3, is GAGVSQSPSNKVTEKGKDVELRCDPISGHTALYWYRQSLGQGLEFLIYFQGNSAPDKSGLPSDRFSAERTGGSVSTLTIQRTQQEDSAVYLCASNRGRDTQYFGPGTRLTVL.

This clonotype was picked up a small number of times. The CDR3 is CSARWAGGKEQPQHF. In DNA, the CDR3 is TGCAGTGCTAGGTGGGCAGGGGGAAAGGAACAGCCCCAGCATTTT. The rearrangement uses TRBV20-1 and TRBJ1-5; TRBD1 aligns across 7 bases. The CDR3 is made up of 15 amino acids. Germline-derived CDR1 and CDR2 are DFQATT and SNEGSKA (reference sequence). The V and J ends lost 3 bases and 7 bases, in that order; junction bases with no gene match: 12.

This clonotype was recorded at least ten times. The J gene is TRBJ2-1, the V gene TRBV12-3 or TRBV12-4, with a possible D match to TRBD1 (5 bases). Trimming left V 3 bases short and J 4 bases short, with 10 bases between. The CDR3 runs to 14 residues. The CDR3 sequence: CASSFGQGYNEQFF. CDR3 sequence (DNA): TGTGCCAGCAGTTTCGGCCAGGGATACAATGAGCAGTTCTTC.

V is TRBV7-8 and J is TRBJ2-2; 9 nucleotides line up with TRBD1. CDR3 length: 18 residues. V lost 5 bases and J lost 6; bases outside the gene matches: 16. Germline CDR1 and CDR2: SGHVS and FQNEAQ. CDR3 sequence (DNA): TGTGCCAGCAGCGCCTTCGCGGGACAGGGAAGGGTAGCCGGGGAGCTGTTTTTT. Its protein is CASSAFAGQGRVAGELFF.

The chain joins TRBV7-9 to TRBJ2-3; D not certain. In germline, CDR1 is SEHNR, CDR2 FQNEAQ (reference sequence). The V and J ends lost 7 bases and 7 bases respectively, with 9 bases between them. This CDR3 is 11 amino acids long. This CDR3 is CASTAGNTQYF. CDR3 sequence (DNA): TGTGCCAGCACCGCTGGGAATACGCAGTATTTT.

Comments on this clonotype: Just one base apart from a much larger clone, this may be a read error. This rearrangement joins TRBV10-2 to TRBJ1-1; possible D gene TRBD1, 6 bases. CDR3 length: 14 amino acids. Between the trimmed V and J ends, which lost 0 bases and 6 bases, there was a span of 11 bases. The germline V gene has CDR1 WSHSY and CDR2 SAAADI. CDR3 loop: CASSESDRNSEAFF. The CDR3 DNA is TGCGCCAGCAGTGAGTCGGACAGAAACTCTGAAGCTTTCTTT.

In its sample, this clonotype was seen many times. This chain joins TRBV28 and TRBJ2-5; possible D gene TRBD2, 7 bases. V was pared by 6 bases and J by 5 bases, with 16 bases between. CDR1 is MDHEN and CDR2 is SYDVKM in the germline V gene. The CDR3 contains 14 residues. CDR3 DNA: TGTGCCAGCAGGAGGGGGGGGGCCTCGGAGACCCAGTACTTC. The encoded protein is CASRRGGASETQYF.

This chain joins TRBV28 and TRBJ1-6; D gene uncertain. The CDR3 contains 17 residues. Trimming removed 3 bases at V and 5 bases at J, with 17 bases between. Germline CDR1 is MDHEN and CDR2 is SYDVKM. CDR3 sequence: CASSFLAASPDNSPLHF. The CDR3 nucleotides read TGTGCCAGCAGTTTTCTGGCGGCCTCCCCTGATAATTCACCCCTCCACTTT.

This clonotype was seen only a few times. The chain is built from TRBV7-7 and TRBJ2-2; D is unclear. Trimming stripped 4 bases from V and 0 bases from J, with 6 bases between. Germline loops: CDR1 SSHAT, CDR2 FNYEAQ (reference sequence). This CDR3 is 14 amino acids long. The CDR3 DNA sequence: TGTGCCAGCAGCTATACCGCGAACACCGGGGAGCTGTTTTTT. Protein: CASSYTANTGELFF.

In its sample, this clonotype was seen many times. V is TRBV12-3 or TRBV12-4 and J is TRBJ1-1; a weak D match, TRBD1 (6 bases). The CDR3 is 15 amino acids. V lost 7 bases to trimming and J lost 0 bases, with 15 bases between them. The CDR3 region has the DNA TGTGCCAGCACTGCACAGGGAACCATGAACACTGAAGCTTTCTTT. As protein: CASTAQGTMNTEAFF.

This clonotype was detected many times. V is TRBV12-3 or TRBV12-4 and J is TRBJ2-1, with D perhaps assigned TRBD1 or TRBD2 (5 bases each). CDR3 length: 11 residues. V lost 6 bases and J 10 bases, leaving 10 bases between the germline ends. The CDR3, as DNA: TGTGCCAGCAGCCCCCGGGACGAGCAGTTCTTC. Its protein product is CASSPRDEQFF.

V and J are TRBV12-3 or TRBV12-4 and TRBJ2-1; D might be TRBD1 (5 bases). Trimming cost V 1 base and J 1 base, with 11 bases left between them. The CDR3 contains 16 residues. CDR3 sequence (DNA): TGTGCCAGCAGTTTAGACAACAGGTGGTCCTACAATGAGCAGTTCTTC. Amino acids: CASSLDNRWSYNEQFF.

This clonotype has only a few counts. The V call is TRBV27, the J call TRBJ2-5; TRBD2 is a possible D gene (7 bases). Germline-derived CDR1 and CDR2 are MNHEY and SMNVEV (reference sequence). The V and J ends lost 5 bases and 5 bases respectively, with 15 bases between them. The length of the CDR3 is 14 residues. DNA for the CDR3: TGTGCCAGCAGTCCACGGGGGGCTTTGGAGACCCAGTACTTC. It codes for CASSPRGALETQYF.

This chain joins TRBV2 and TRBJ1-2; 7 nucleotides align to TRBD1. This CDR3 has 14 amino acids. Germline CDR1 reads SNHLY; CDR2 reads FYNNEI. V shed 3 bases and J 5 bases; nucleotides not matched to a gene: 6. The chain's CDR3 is CASSDMAGGYGYTF. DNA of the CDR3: TGTGCCAGCAGTGACATGGCAGGGGGTTATGGCTACACCTTC.

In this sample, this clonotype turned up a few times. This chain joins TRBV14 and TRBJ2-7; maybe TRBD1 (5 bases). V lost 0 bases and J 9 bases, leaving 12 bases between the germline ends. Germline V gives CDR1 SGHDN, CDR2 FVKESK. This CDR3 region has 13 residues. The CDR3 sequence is CASSQDLGAAQYF. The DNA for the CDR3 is TGTGCCAGCAGCCAAGATCTTGGGGCGGCGCAGTACTTC.

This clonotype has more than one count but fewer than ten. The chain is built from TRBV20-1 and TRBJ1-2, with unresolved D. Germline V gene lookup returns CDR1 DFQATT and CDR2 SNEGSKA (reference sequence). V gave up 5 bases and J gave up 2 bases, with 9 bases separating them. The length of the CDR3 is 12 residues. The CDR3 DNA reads TGCAGTGCTGCACCGGGAAACTATGGCTACACCTTC. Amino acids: CSAAPGNYGYTF.

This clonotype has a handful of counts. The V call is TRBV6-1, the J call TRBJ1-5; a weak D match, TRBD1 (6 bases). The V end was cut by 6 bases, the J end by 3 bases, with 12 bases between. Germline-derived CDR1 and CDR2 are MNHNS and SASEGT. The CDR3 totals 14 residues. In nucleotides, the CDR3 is TGTGCCAGCAGCAACAGGGTTGACAATCAGCCCCAGCATTTT. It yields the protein CASSNRVDNQPQHF.

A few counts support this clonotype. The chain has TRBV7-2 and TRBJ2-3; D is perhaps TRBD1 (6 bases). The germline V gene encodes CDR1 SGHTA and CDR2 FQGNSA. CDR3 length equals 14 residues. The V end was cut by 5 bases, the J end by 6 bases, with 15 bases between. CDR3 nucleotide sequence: TGTGCCAGCAGCGCAAAGAGGGGGAGTGATACGCAGTATTTT. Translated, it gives CASSAKRGSDTQYF.

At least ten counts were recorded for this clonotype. In DNA form, the CDR3 reads TGCAGTGTGGCAGGGCCTGAGAACACTGAAGCTTTCTTT. Translating gives CSVAGPENTEAFF. The chain is built from TRBV20-1 and TRBJ1-1; TRBD1 is a possible D gene (5 bases). This CDR3 spans 13 amino acids. Trimming took off 7 bases at V and 1 base at J, with 13 bases between the two ends. Germline V lookup: CDR1 DFQATT, CDR2 SNEGSKA (reference sequence).